One sample yielded the 15 T cell receptor beta chains listed below, sequenced in a study of CD8 T cells in ankylosing spondylitis. General study points: Characteristic, it appeared, of ankylosing spondylitis blood was a TCR beta motif of several highly homologous variants.

Which antigens these TCRs recognize remains unknown. TCRdb reanalysed the 5' RACE reads using MiXCR and keeps one entry per CDR3 protein. The sample lists more than 400,000 distinct CDR3 sequences, less than 6% occurring once. The material sequenced was blood, either unsorted or a sorted T cell fraction (not recorded which). The receptors were sampled from a male donor with ankylosing spondylitis.

This clonotype has at least ten counts. The chain carries TRBV6-1 and TRBJ1-2; tentative D call: TRBD1 (5 bases). Trimming left V 5 bases short and J 1 base short, with 29 bases between. CDR1 and CDR2 from the germline V gene are MNHNS and SASEGT. There are 20 residues in the CDR3. The CDR3, as DNA: TGTGCCAGCAGTAGAACCCACTCCGAGTTTATCAGGGCCCTTAACTATGGCTACACCTTC. Protein sequence: CASSRTHSEFIRALNYGYTF.

This clonotype was counted ten times or more. The chain is built from TRBV6-1 and TRBJ1-1; D gene unclear. Trimming cost V 1 base and J 4 bases, with 7 bases left between them. This CDR3 spans 13 amino acids. CDR1 and CDR2 from the germline V gene are MNHNS and SASEGT. CDR3 bases: TGTGCCAGCAGTGAAGGGGGTGGCACTGAAGCTTTCTTT. Its translation: CASSEGGGTEAFF.

In this sample, this clonotype turned up many times. The V and J genes are TRBV20-1 and TRBJ1-1; D unclear. With 3 bases removed from V and 4 bases from J, the gap between germline ends came to 9 bases. The CDR3 totals 12 residues. Germline V gene lookup returns CDR1 DFQATT and CDR2 SNEGSKA (reference sequence). The DNA of the CDR3 is TGCAGTGCTAGCGAGGTGGGCACTGAAGCTTTCTTT. This encodes CSASEVGTEAFF.

This clonotype has at least ten counts. The gene calls are TRBV7-8 and TRBJ2-1; no clear D. Trimming pared 4 bases from V and 1 base from J, leaving 14 bases between. Germline assignment: CDR1 SGHVS and CDR2 FQNEAQ. The CDR3 contains 16 residues. The CDR3 spells CASSSQASDSYNEQFF. For the CDR3, the DNA is TGTGCCAGCAGCTCCCAAGCCAGCGATTCCTACAATGAGCAGTTCTTC. Complete variable domain (other parts from reference TRBV7-8 and TRBJ2-1): GAGVSQSPRYKVAKRGQDVALRCDPISGHVSLFWYQQALGQGPEFLTYFQNEAQLDKSGLPSDRFFAERPEGSVSTLKIQRTQQEDSAVYLCASSSQASDSYNEQFFGPGTRLTVL.

This clonotype showed up many times. The chain links TRBV15 to TRBJ2-7; TRBD1 matches 11 bases. The V gene end was trimmed by 2 bases and the J gene end by 2 bases; junction bases not matched to a gene: 2. The CDR3 covers 15 residues. Germline-derived CDR1 and CDR2 are LNHNV and YYDKDF (reference sequence). In DNA, the CDR3 is TGTGCCACCAGCAGACCGGGACAGGGGGCCTACGAGCAGTACTTC. It translates to CATSRPGQGAYEQYF.

This clonotype was detected ten times or more. This could be a read error, since a much larger clone is one nucleotide away. The chain has TRBV9 and TRBJ2-5; D is unresolved. V was trimmed by 0 bases and J by 3 bases, leaving 3 bases between them. Germline lookup yields CDR1 SGDLS and CDR2 YYNGEE. The CDR3 runs to 12 residues. The CDR3 here is CASSVGEETQYF. The DNA of the CDR3 is TGTGCCAGCAGCGTAGGGGAAGAGACCCAGTACTTC.

With respect to this clonotype: A clone one base away is much larger, so this may be a read error. The chain recombines TRBV3-1 with TRBJ2-3; possibly TRBD1 or TRBD2 for D (7 bases each). The CDR3 consists of 18 residues. The V and J ends lost 11 bases and 3 bases respectively, with 30 bases between them. Germline lookup yields CDR1 LGHDT and CDR2 YNNKEL (reference sequence). This chain's CDR3 is CARYREGSRGFLTDTQYF. The CDR3 DNA sequence: TGTGCCCGCTACAGGGAGGGGAGCAGGGGGTTCCTAACAGATACGCAGTATTTT.

In this sample, this clonotype turned up many times. The CDR3: CSARDRERNEQYF. The CDR3 nucleotides read TGCAGTGCTAGGGACAGGGAACGGAACGAGCAGTACTTC. The rearrangement links TRBV20-1 to TRBJ2-7; 8 bases align to TRBD1. This CDR3 contains 13 residues. Germline V gene lookup returns CDR1 DFQATT and CDR2 SNEGSKA (reference sequence). J was trimmed by 5 bases and V by 3 bases; bases with no gene match: 6.

This CDR3 is CASSFHRTGELFF. CDR3 DNA sequence: TGTGCCAGCAGCTTTCATCGCACCGGGGAGCTGTTTTTT. The gene calls are TRBV7-9 and TRBJ2-2; D unclear. Germline V lookup: CDR1 SEHNR, CDR2 FQNEAQ (reference sequence). V was trimmed by 3 bases and J by 4 bases, leaving 6 bases between them. This CDR3 contains 13 residues.

Ten or more counts support this clonotype. The V and J genes are TRBV7-2 and TRBJ1-1, with TRBD1 identical over 7 bases. J gave up 4 bases and V 5 bases, and 10 bases lay outside the gene matches. There are 15 residues in the CDR3. Per germline, CDR1 SGHTA and CDR2 FQGNSA. CDR3 protein: CASSPGGRGATEAFF. The CDR3 DNA reads TGTGCCAGCAGCCCGGGGGGCAGGGGGGCCACTGAAGCTTTCTTT.

This clonotype has a count of ten or more. The chain joins TRBV20-1 to TRBJ1-4; weak D call: TRBD1 (5 bases). V was pared by 0 bases and J by 6 bases, with 11 bases between. The CDR3 consists of 14 residues. The V gene's germline CDR1 is DFQATT and CDR2 SNEGSKA (reference sequence). As DNA, the CDR3 is TGCAGTGCTAGAGATTTCAGGGAGTATGAAAAACTGTTTTTT. It is translated as CSARDFREYEKLFF.

V and J are TRBV4-1 and TRBJ2-1; TRBD1 is a possible D gene (7 bases). This CDR3 has 17 residues. CDR1 and CDR2 (germline): MGHRA, YSYEKL. V was trimmed by 4 bases and J by 1 base, leaving 17 bases between them. CDR3 DNA sequence: TGCGCCAGCAGCCGGATCGGAGGGGGCAGGTCCTACAATGAGCAGTTCTTC. The encoded protein is CASSRIGGGRSYNEQFF.

This clonotype was seen many times. The chain recombines TRBV5-1 with TRBJ2-7; 8 nucleotides align to TRBD1. The CDR3 consists of 14 residues. V lost 4 bases and J lost 6; bases outside the gene matches: 9. Germline CDR1 is SGHRS and CDR2 is YFSETQ. CDR3 sequence (DNA): TGCGCCAGCAGCCCCCAAGGACAGGGAACCGAGCAGTACTTC. The encoded protein is CASSPQGQGTEQYF.

This chain joins TRBV5-1 and TRBJ2-4; either TRBD1 or TRBD2 may fit D (5 bases each). The V gene's germline CDR1 is SGHRS and CDR2 YFSETQ. This CDR3 is built from 18 residues. V was shortened by 4 bases and J by 8 bases, with 28 bases between the two germline ends. The CDR3 sequence is CASSVGSQGRGVEDIQYF. The CDR3 DNA reads as TGCGCCAGCAGCGTGGGGAGCCAGGGTAGGGGTGTCGAAGACATTCAGTACTTC.

This clonotype appeared many times. This chain joins TRBV7-2 and TRBJ2-7; weak D call: TRBD2 (5 bases). Germline CDR1 SGHTA, CDR2 FQGNSA. The CDR3 runs 13 residues. V lost 0 bases and J 5 bases, leaving 8 bases between the germline ends. Written as DNA, the CDR3 is TGTGCCAGCAGCTTAGCGCGAGGGAACGAGCAGTACTTC. Residues: CASSLARGNEQYF.